The 10 T cell receptor beta chains below all came from one sample that was sequenced in a study of PD-1 blockade in classical Hodgkin lymphoma. Sequencing used immunoSEQ multiplex PCR; TCRdb keeps in-frame clones, though not all of them. The sample lists about 9,700 clones, around 79% seen once, with 3.5% to 5.5% in the top ten. The time point was: cycle 4 day 1 (C4D1), after more than five weeks of nivolumab. All patients relapsed after autologous stem cell transplantation, and brentuximab vedotin exposure varied. Researchers report purifying CD4+ T cells from thawed PBMCs by magnetic negative selection. Sample: CD4+ T cells from blood, taken before the fourth cycle of nivolumab. Source of these receptors: a human donor with classical Hodgkin lymphoma.

The chain uses TRBV14 and TRBJ2-1; D uncertain. CDR1 is SGHDN and CDR2 is FVKESK in the germline V gene. CDR3 size: 11 residues. The germline V and J ends were trimmed by 6 bases and 5 bases, with 5 bases remaining between them. CDR3 in amino acids: CASSQHNEQFF. Here the CDR3 DNA reads TGTGCCAGCAGTCAGCACAATGAGCAGTTCTTC.

The chain is built from TRBV21-1 and TRBJ1-5. TRBV21-1 is listed as a pseudogene. CDR3 length: 12 amino acids. CDR3 DNA sequence: TGTGCCAGCAGCAGGGACGGCCAGCCCCAGCATTTT. Its protein product is CASSRDGQPQHF.

This chain connects TRBV2 to TRBJ1-5; the D is unclear. V was clipped by 2 bases and J by 3 bases, with 5 bases between them. CDR3 length: 13 residues. CDR1 is SNHLY and CDR2 is FYNNEI in the germline V gene. CDR3 nucleotides: TGTGCCAGCAGTGAACAACACAATCAGCCCCAGCATTTT. Its translation: CASSEQHNQPQHF.

This chain connects TRBV6-6 to TRBJ2-3; D unresolved. CDR1 and CDR2 from the germline V gene are MNHNY and SVGAGI (reference sequence). The V end lost 0 bases, the J end lost 0 bases, and 10 bases lay between the germline ends. The length of the CDR3 is 16 residues. CDR3 sequence reads: CASSYSARPSTDTQYF. The CDR3 nucleotides are TGTGCCAGCAGTTACTCGGCCAGGCCTAGCACAGATACGCAGTATTTT.

This clone appeared a few times. The V and J genes are TRBV29-1 and TRBJ2-7, with D unresolved. The CDR3 sequence is 10 residues long. Trimming left V 6 bases short and J 9 bases short, with 12 bases between. Germline assignment: CDR1 SQVTM and CDR2 ANQGSEA. CDR3 sequence: CSVPTTRQYV. The CDR3 DNA is TGCAGCGTCCCCACGACCCGGCAGTACGTC.

The chain recombines TRBV4-2 with TRBJ1-1; D is unclear. Germline CDR1 is LGHNA and CDR2 is YNFKEQ. V shed 0 bases and J shed 8 bases, with 10 bases lying between them. This CDR3 has 13 residues. The CDR3 here is CASSQDTRLEAFF. The CDR3 nucleotides are TGTGCCAGCAGCCAAGATACCCGGTTGGAAGCTTTCTTT.

The chain is built from TRBV28 and TRBJ1-5; D not resolved. The CDR3 is 15 amino acids. V was clipped by 5 bases and J by 6 bases, with 17 bases between them. Germline loops: CDR1 MDHEN, CDR2 SYDVKM. The CDR3 DNA follows: TGTGCCAGCAGTCCCCGAGGAGGGATAAGTCAGCCCCAGCATTTT. Translation gives CASSPRGGISQPQHF.

The chain links TRBV20-1 to TRBJ2-5; no definite D call. Germline V gives CDR1 DFQATT, CDR2 SNEGSKA (reference sequence). The CDR3 is 11 amino acids. V lost 3 bases and J 5 bases, leaving 7 bases between the germline ends. CDR3 residues: CSASEVETQYF. In nucleotides, the CDR3 is TGCAGTGCTAGTGAGGTCGAGACCCAGTACTTC.

This clone was found once. This chain joins TRBV11-2 and TRBJ2-1; 7 bases map to TRBD2. V lost 5 bases and J lost 5; bases outside the gene matches: 9. The CDR3 is made up of 15 amino acids. Germline loops: CDR1 SGHAT, CDR2 FQNNGV. The CDR3 sequence: CASSPRRGMDNEQFF. CDR3 nucleotides: TGTGCCAGCAGCCCAAGGCGGGGGATGGACAATGAGCAGTTCTTC.

This chain uses TRBV2 with TRBJ1-6; 9 bases align to TRBD1. In germline, CDR1 is SNHLY, CDR2 FYNNEI. The V and J ends lost 6 bases and 10 bases, in that order; junction bases with no gene match: 10. This CDR3 has 15 residues. The CDR3 bases are TGTGCCAGCAGCCTCCCGGGACAGGGATACTCACCCCTCCACTTT. It is translated as CASSLPGQGYSPLHF.